What follows are 27 T cell receptor beta chains derived from one specimen sequenced in a study of shared clonotypes between healthy human individuals. Assay: immunoSEQ multiplex PCR; the TCRdb copy retains only in-frame clones and omits some. Of approximately 400,000 clones listed, about 96% were seen once; the top ten hold less than 0.35%. Input material: memory CD8+ T cells sorted from blood. Subset defined: CD45RO+ cells pooled with CCR7-negative TemRA cells. The source is a man aged 25 to 40 in good health.

The chain couples TRBV4-1 to TRBJ2-1, with 7 nucleotides matching TRBD2. Germline V gives CDR1 MGHRA, CDR2 YSYEKL. This CDR3 has 16 residues. V dropped 2 bases and J dropped 2; count of bases not matched to a gene: 6. The CDR3 reads CASSQPGLRTYNEQFF. CDR3 DNA sequence: TGCGCCAGCAGCCAACCGGGACTACGAACCTACAATGAGCAGTTCTTC.

The count of this clone is one. The J gene is TRBJ1-2, the V gene TRBV7-9; D possibly corresponds to TRBD1 (5 bases). This CDR3 spans 15 amino acids. In germline, CDR1 is SEHNR, CDR2 FQNEAQ (reference sequence). Trimming left V 1 base short and J 6 bases short, with 15 bases between. This CDR3 is CASSLGDGLQHGYTF. The DNA for the CDR3 is TGTGCCAGCAGCTTAGGGGACGGTCTACAGCATGGCTACACCTTC.

This clone was counted a few times. This chain joins TRBV7-2 and TRBJ2-7; D might be TRBD2 (5 bases). CDR1 and CDR2 from the germline V gene are SGHTA and FQGNSA. The length of the CDR3 is 13 residues. Between the trimmed V and J ends, which lost 0 bases and 3 bases, there was a span of 6 bases. CDR3 residues: CASSLAGVYEQYF. The CDR3 coding sequence is TGTGCCAGCAGCTTAGCGGGAGTCTACGAGCAGTACTTC. The variable domain in full, with the rest retrieved from reference TRBV7-2 and TRBJ2-7, is GAGVSQSPSNKVTEKGKDVELRCDPISGHTALYWYRQSLGQGLEFLIYFQGNSAPDKSGLPSDRFSAERTGGSVSTLTIQRTQQEDSAVYLCASSLAGVYEQYFGPGTRLTVT.

This clone came up a few times. The rearrangement links TRBV5-1 to TRBJ2-7; 7 bases align to TRBD2. V was clipped by 6 bases and J by 1 base; unmatched bases: 10. Germline CDR1 reads SGHRS; CDR2 reads YFSETQ. The CDR3 is made up of 15 amino acids. The CDR3 here is CASKKIAGGSYEQYF. CDR3 sequence (DNA): TGCGCCAGCAAAAAGATAGCGGGTGGGTCCTACGAGCAGTACTTC.

V usage is TRBV18 and J usage is TRBJ2-5; D ambiguous. The V gene's germline CDR1 is KGHSH and CDR2 LQKENI. The CDR3 contains 12 residues. Trimming took off 5 bases at V and 0 bases at J, with 4 bases between the two ends. This CDR3 is CASSINQETQYF. The DNA for the CDR3 is TGTGCCAGCTCAATCAACCAAGAGACCCAGTACTTC.

The chain couples TRBV19 to TRBJ2-1, with unresolved D. Germline V gives CDR1 LNHDA, CDR2 SQIVND (reference sequence). The CDR3 is 14 amino acids. Trimming cost V 4 bases and J 5 bases, with 12 bases left between them. CDR3 bases: TGTGCCAGTAGTAGTGTTGCGGAGAACAATGAGCAGTTCTTC. Protein product: CASSSVAENNEQFF.

This chain links TRBV14 with TRBJ2-3; D not resolved. V dropped 0 bases and J dropped 6 bases, with 7 bases sitting between them. Germline V gene data show CDR1 as SGHDN and CDR2 as FVKESK. This CDR3 spans 13 amino acids. CDR3 region: CASSQEVPDTQYF. The CDR3 nucleotides read TGTGCCAGCAGCCAAGAAGTCCCCGATACGCAGTATTTT.

The chain couples TRBV30 to TRBJ2-1; 10 nucleotides line up with TRBD2. After removal of 0 bases from V and 6 bases from J, the junction contained 8 bases not matched to a gene. Germline CDR1 and CDR2: GTSNPN and SVGIG (reference sequence). The CDR3 sequence is 16 residues long. The DNA for the CDR3 is TGTGCCTGGAGTGTTAGGCCTAGCGGGAGAGGCAATGAGCAGTTCTTC. Residues: CAWSVRPSGRGNEQFF.

A single count supports this clone. This sequence joins TRBV19 and TRBJ1-2; D might be TRBD1 (6 bases). From germline, CDR1 is LNHDA and CDR2 SQIVND (reference sequence). The V and J ends lost 5 bases and 4 bases respectively, with 17 bases between them. The CDR3 length is 15 residues. CDR3 sequence (DNA): TGTGCCAGTAGTCTAACCGGGACACCGTTCTATGGCTACACCTTC. Protein: CASSLTGTPFYGYTF. The entire variable domain, with the rest obtained from reference TRBV19 and TRBJ1-2, is as follows: DGGITQSPKYLFRKEGQNVTLSCEQNLNHDAMYWYRQDPGQGLRLIYYSQIVNDFQKGDIAEGYSVSREKKESFPLTVTSAQKNPTAFYLCASSLTGTPFYGYTFGSGTRLTVV.

This chain uses TRBV28 with TRBJ2-3, with TRBD2 matching over 12 bases. The V segment lost 3 bases and the J segment 2 bases; nucleotides outside the gene matches: 3. The CDR3 runs to 16 residues. From germline, CDR1 is MDHEN and CDR2 SYDVKM. CDR3 amino acids: CASSLGTSGFTDTQYF. Written as DNA, the CDR3 is TGTGCCAGCAGTTTGGGGACTAGCGGGTTCACAGATACGCAGTATTTT.

The chain links TRBV5-4 to TRBJ2-3; 7 positions agree with TRBD2. Trimming took 4 bases from V and 1 from J; bases not matched to a gene: 9. CDR3 size: 16 residues. Germline V gene lookup returns CDR1 SGHNT and CDR2 YYREEE (reference sequence). The CDR3 loop is CASSMKRGVGTDTQYF. The CDR3 region has the DNA TGTGCCAGCAGCATGAAGCGGGGAGTGGGCACAGATACGCAGTATTTT.

The CDR3 DNA reads as TGTGCCAGCAGCTTAGACGGCGGGAGGCCCACAGATACGCAGTATTTT. Translation gives CASSLDGGRPTDTQYF. The rearrangement joins TRBV7-6 to TRBJ2-3; 8 bases map to TRBD2. This CDR3 contains 16 residues. J was trimmed by 2 bases and V by 1 base; bases with no gene match: 5. CDR1 is SGHVS, CDR2 FNYEAQ, per germline.

The chain employs TRBV6-1 and TRBJ1-1, with TRBD1 as a possible D gene (5 bases). CDR1 is MNHNS and CDR2 is SASEGT in the germline V gene. The CDR3 covers 13 residues. V was trimmed by 6 bases and J by 1 base, leaving 9 bases between them. The DNA for the CDR3 is TGTGCCAGCAGGACAAGGGGGAACACTGAAGCTTTCTTT. The encoded protein is CASRTRGNTEAFF.

The rearrangement joins TRBV5-1 to TRBJ1-2; 8 nucleotides agree with TRBD1. This CDR3 region has 14 residues. Germline-derived CDR1 and CDR2 are SGHRS and YFSETQ. With V trimmed by 0 bases and J by 7 bases, 5 bases remained unmatched. The CDR3, as DNA: TGCGCCAGCAGCTTGGAGGGACAGGCCAGTGGCTACACCTTC. Its protein is CASSLEGQASGYTF.

The chain has TRBV7-2 and TRBJ2-2; perhaps D is TRBD1 or TRBD2 (5 bases each). Germline loops: CDR1 SGHTA, CDR2 FQGNSA. V was pared by 0 bases and J by 1 base, with 6 bases between. The length of the CDR3 is 15 residues. In DNA, the CDR3 is TGTGCCAGCAGCTTAGCGGGGGTGAACACCGGGGAGCTGTTTTTT. This gives the protein CASSLAGVNTGELFF.

The chain couples TRBV4-2 to TRBJ2-7; the D is unclear. Looked up from germline, CDR1 is LGHNA and CDR2 is YNFKEQ. V dropped 0 bases and J dropped 4 bases, with 13 bases sitting between them. There are 15 residues in the CDR3. CDR3 region: CASSQDSASGYEQYF. The CDR3 bases are TGTGCCAGCAGCCAAGATTCGGCTAGTGGATACGAGCAGTACTTC.

The V gene is TRBV29-1, the J gene TRBJ2-7, with D perhaps matching TRBD1 (6 bases). CDR1 and CDR2 from the germline V gene are SQVTM and ANQGSEA. V lost 4 bases to trimming and J lost 7 bases, with 14 bases between them. The CDR3 has 12 residues. CDR3 region: CSVGQVLREQYF. The CDR3 coding sequence is TGCAGCGTTGGACAGGTTTTGCGGGAGCAGTACTTC.

The genes are TRBV5-6 and TRBJ1-2, with D possibly TRBD1 on 5 matching bases. CDR1 is SGHDT and CDR2 is YYEEEE in the germline V gene. V was shortened by 0 bases and J by 4 bases, with 7 bases between the two germline ends. The CDR3 runs to 13 residues. The CDR3 nucleotides read TGTGCCAGCAGCTTGGAGGGGTTCTATGGCTACACCTTC. It translates to CASSLEGFYGYTF.

The rearrangement uses TRBV10-1 and TRBJ2-5; 9 positions agree with TRBD1. Trimming removed 6 bases from V and 2 bases from J; junction bases left unmatched: 10. Germline-derived CDR1 and CDR2 are WNHNN and SYGVQD (reference sequence). CDR3 length: 16 amino acids. The CDR3 DNA reads TGCGCCAGCAGAAGCGGACAGGGGATGGGGCAAGAGACCCAGTACTTC. Encoded protein: CASRSGQGMGQETQYF.

The chain combines TRBV19 with TRBJ1-1; a weak D match, TRBD1 (5 bases). Looked up from germline, CDR1 is LNHDA and CDR2 is SQIVND (reference sequence). V was cut by 7 bases and J by 3 bases, with 15 bases left in between. The length of the CDR3 is 14 residues. The CDR3 loop reads CASTAGAGDTEAFF. The CDR3 bases are TGTGCCAGTACAGCCGGGGCTGGGGACACTGAAGCTTTCTTT.

The V gene is TRBV6-1, the J gene TRBJ1-3, with unresolved D. CDR1 MNHNS and CDR2 SASEGT come from the germline V gene. V lost 9 bases and J 0 bases, leaving 12 bases between the germline ends. CDR3 length: 14 amino acids. In DNA form, the CDR3 reads TGTGCCAGTAAACTAGTGTACTCTGGAAACACCATATATTTT. This codes for CASKLVYSGNTIYF.

This clone was detected once. This sequence joins TRBV29-1 and TRBJ1-1, with D possibly being TRBD1 (5 bases). The CDR3 loop spans 14 amino acids. V was cut by 4 bases and J by 4 bases, with 16 bases left in between. Germline loops: CDR1 SQVTM, CDR2 ANQGSEA. The CDR3 here is CSVARSDRTTEAFF. The CDR3 DNA follows: TGCAGCGTTGCCCGATCAGACAGAACCACTGAAGCTTTCTTT.

This clone appeared a single time. This rearrangement joins TRBV5-6 to TRBJ1-5, with 10 bases lining up with TRBD1. J was trimmed by 7 bases and V by 2 bases; bases with no gene match: 3. CDR1 SGHDT and CDR2 YYEEEE come from the germline V gene. The CDR3 is 14 amino acids. For the CDR3, the DNA is TGTGCCAGCAGCTTTGGGGACAGGGGACAGCCCCAGCATTTT. It is translated as CASSFGDRGQPQHF.

V is TRBV29-1 and J is TRBJ2-1; D is ambiguous. The germline CDR1 and CDR2 sequences are SQVTM and ANQGSEA. This CDR3 is built from 13 residues. V dropped 3 bases and J dropped 7 bases, with 13 bases sitting between them. The CDR3 loop reads CSVETQLGNEQFF. In DNA form, the CDR3 reads TGCAGCGTTGAGACCCAATTGGGGAATGAGCAGTTCTTC.

The chain employs TRBV11-2 and TRBJ2-3; D is unclear. Trimming removed 5 bases from V and 4 bases from J, with 7 bases in between. Germline V gene sequence: CDR1 SGHAT, CDR2 FQNNGV. This CDR3 comprises 12 residues. CDR3 DNA: TGTGCCAGCAGCGGGTCCCCAGATACGCAGTATTTT. Its protein product is CASSGSPDTQYF.

The chain employs TRBV4-2 and TRBJ2-1, with TRBD2 matching 10 bases. The junction had 12 bases not matched to a gene; V was cut back by 4 bases and J by 9 bases. This CDR3 is built from 16 residues. Germline CDR1 reads LGHNA; CDR2 reads YNFKEQ. This CDR3 reads CASSRFQAGGPTEQFF. In DNA form, the CDR3 reads TGTGCCAGCAGCCGATTCCAAGCGGGAGGGCCAACTGAGCAGTTCTTC.

This clone was detected only once. The chain uses TRBV7-8 and TRBJ2-3; D gene ambiguous. This CDR3 has 14 amino acids. From germline, CDR1 is SGHVS and CDR2 FQNEAQ. Trimming removed 3 bases from V and 2 bases from J, with 9 bases in between. DNA for the CDR3: TGTGCCAGCAGCTTTTCTAGATTCACAGATACGCAGTATTTT. It translates to CASSFSRFTDTQYF.